This entry lists 32 T cell receptor beta chains sequenced from one sample in a study of identical twins. One entry per CDR3 protein results from TCRdb running MiXCR on the 5' RACE reads. This table holds some 710,000 distinct CDR3 sequences, around 6.1% found once. The sequenced sample consisted of naive T cells sorted from blood. The receptors here all came from a man between 18 and 29 years old in good health.

Ten or more counts support this clonotype. The V call is TRBV20-1, the J call TRBJ2-3; perhaps TRBD2 as D (6 bases). The V gene's germline CDR1 is DFQATT and CDR2 SNEGSKA (reference sequence). Trimming took 5 bases from V and 0 from J, leaving 6 bases between them. The CDR3 contains 12 residues. CDR3 DNA: TGCAGTGCTGGGACTAGCACAGATACGCAGTATTTT. Amino acid sequence: CSAGTSTDTQYF.

This clonotype was observed a handful of times. This CDR3 is CASSVFPSTDTQYF. CDR3 in DNA: TGTGCCAGCAGCGTCTTCCCCTCCACAGATACGCAGTATTTT. The genes are TRBV9 and TRBJ2-3, with D unresolved. The CDR3 runs to 14 residues. Germline-derived CDR1 and CDR2 are SGDLS and YYNGEE. V was clipped by 2 bases and J by 2 bases, with 9 bases between them.

V and J are TRBV12-3 or TRBV12-4 and TRBJ2-2; D gene ambiguous. V was clipped by 5 bases and J by 1 base, with 11 bases between them. The CDR3 spans 15 residues. The CDR3 sequence: CASSPKTWNTGELFF. The CDR3 nucleotides read TGTGCCAGCAGTCCTAAGACTTGGAACACCGGGGAGCTGTTTTTT.

This clonotype was detected many times. This sequence joins TRBV3-1 and TRBJ2-1; TRBD2 aligns across 11 bases. The CDR3 spans 14 residues. The ends lost 7 bases at V and 4 bases at J; junction bases unmatched: 3. CDR1 is LGHDT, CDR2 YNNKEL, per germline (reference sequence). The CDR3 spells CASTPSGRYNEQFF. DNA for the CDR3: TGTGCCAGCACCCCTAGCGGGAGGTACAATGAGCAGTTCTTC.

The chain combines TRBV5-4 with TRBJ2-5, with 9 bases fitting TRBD2. The germline V gene has CDR1 SGHNT and CDR2 YYREEE (reference sequence). The CDR3 consists of 16 residues. V lost 0 bases to trimming and J lost 1 base; unmatched junction nucleotides: 4. CDR3 loop: CASSLVSGRLQETQYF. The CDR3 DNA follows: TGTGCCAGCAGCTTGGTGAGCGGGAGGCTCCAAGAGACCCAGTACTTC.

The chain recombines TRBV12-3 or TRBV12-4 with TRBJ1-6; 7 positions match TRBD1. This CDR3 comprises 12 residues. V was clipped by 8 bases and J by 13 bases; unmatched bases: 8. In DNA, the CDR3 is TGTGCCAGCCATGAGGGGGCGGGTCCCCTCCACTTT. Protein sequence: CASHEGAGPLHF.

The chain employs TRBV9 and TRBJ2-7; tentative D call: TRBD2 (6 bases). The CDR3 runs to 15 residues. Trimming took 0 bases from V and 6 from J, leaving 16 bases between them. From germline, CDR1 is SGDLS and CDR2 YYNGEE. The CDR3 loop reads CASSVAPAGTGEQYF. CDR3 coding DNA: TGTGCCAGCAGCGTAGCCCCAGCGGGTACTGGCGAGCAGTACTTC.

This clonotype was counted ten times or more. The CDR3 coding sequence is TGCAGTGCTGGGGGACTAGCGGGAGGAAGCTACAATGAGCAGTTCTTC. This codes for CSAGGLAGGSYNEQFF. The chain has TRBV20-1 and TRBJ2-1; 15 nucleotides match TRBD2. V shed 5 bases and J 3 bases; nucleotides not matched to a gene: 5. The CDR3 runs to 16 residues. Germline V gives CDR1 DFQATT, CDR2 SNEGSKA (reference sequence).

This clonotype was picked up many times. This chain connects TRBV7-2 to TRBJ1-1; 7 nucleotides agree with TRBD1. CDR1 and CDR2 from the germline V gene are SGHTA and FQGNSA. This CDR3 has 15 amino acids. V lost 5 bases to trimming and J lost 2 bases; unmatched junction nucleotides: 8. The CDR3 loop is CASSRDSQRNTEAFF. CDR3 in DNA: TGTGCCAGCAGCAGGGACAGCCAAAGAAACACTGAAGCTTTCTTT.

The sample holds many counts of this clonotype. V is TRBV29-1 and J is TRBJ1-1; D gene unclear. This CDR3 region has 11 residues. Germline CDR1 is SQVTM and CDR2 is ANQGSEA. The ends were cut back, 8 bases at V and 4 bases at J, with 11 bases in the middle. The CDR3 loop is CSSEGGTEAFF. CDR3 bases: TGCAGCTCCGAGGGCGGCACTGAAGCTTTCTTT.

The sample holds a few counts of this clonotype. The CDR3 DNA reads as TGTGCCAGCAGCGCCCGTGTCAGTTCCTACGAGCAGTACTTC. Translation gives CASSARVSSYEQYF. V and J are TRBV7-2 and TRBJ2-7, with D uncertain. Germline assignment: CDR1 SGHTA and CDR2 FQGNSA. CDR3 length: 14 amino acids. V was trimmed by 5 bases and J by 1 base, leaving 12 bases between them. Full variable domain (missing parts from reference TRBV7-2 and TRBJ2-7): GAGVSQSPSNKVTEKGKDVELRCDPISGHTALYWYRQSLGQGLEFLIYFQGNSAPDKSGLPSDRFSAERTGGSVSTLTIQRTQQEDSAVYLCASSARVSSYEQYFGPGTRLTVT.

The rearrangement joins TRBV12-3 or TRBV12-4 to TRBJ1-6, with TRBD1 matching over 7 bases. V gave up 3 bases and J gave up 8 bases; unmatched junction bases: 16. The CDR3 totals 18 residues. The CDR3 loop reads CASSFRTLLGGGYSPLHF. In DNA, the CDR3 is TGTGCCAGCAGTTTCCGGACCCTGTTAGGGGGCGGTTATTCACCCCTCCACTTT.

The chain employs TRBV12-3 or TRBV12-4 and TRBJ2-1; 9 bases line up with TRBD1. The CDR3 has 15 residues. V shed 6 bases and J 5 bases; nucleotides not matched to a gene: 8. The CDR3 sequence is CASSLDRGGDNEQFF. CDR3 DNA: TGTGCCAGCAGCCTCGACAGGGGGGGGGACAATGAGCAGTTCTTC.

Details on this clonotype: One base away lies a much larger clone, so this may be a sequencing read error. This CDR3 is missing its conserved last phenylalanine or tryptophan, likely due to a read error. The J gene is TRBJ2-3, the V gene TRBV12-3 or TRBV12-4; 13 nucleotides agree with TRBD2. The V segment lost 8 bases and the J segment 4 bases; nucleotides outside the gene matches: 3. There are 14 residues in the CDR3. The CDR3: CASRTSGSPDTQYI. CDR3 bases: TGTGCCAGCCGGACTAGCGGGAGCCCAGATACGCAGTATATT.

This clonotype was seen many times. The chain couples TRBV29-1 to TRBJ1-1, with D unresolved. The CDR3 is 12 amino acids. V lost 6 bases to trimming and J lost 3 bases, with 11 bases between them. Germline assignment: CDR1 SQVTM and CDR2 ANQGSEA. CDR3 nucleotides: TGCAGCGTCGTCGACGGGGACACTGAAGCTTTCTTT. Translation: CSVVDGDTEAFF.

The chain has TRBV11-2 and TRBJ2-7, with 9 bases identical to TRBD2. Germline assignment: CDR1 SGHAT and CDR2 FQNNGV. CDR3 size: 18 residues. V dropped 2 bases and J dropped 1; count of bases not matched to a gene: 12. CDR3 protein: CASSLFRGGRAVSYEQYF. In nucleotides, the CDR3 is TGTGCCAGCAGCTTATTCCGGGGCGGGAGGGCCGTATCCTACGAGCAGTACTTC.

This clonotype was counted between two and nine times. The rearrangement links TRBV5-8 to TRBJ2-7; the D is unclear. This CDR3 region has 14 residues. Trimming shortened V by 7 bases and J by 3 bases, and 17 bases separated the two germline ends. Germline CDR1 is SGHTS and CDR2 is YDEGEE. The CDR3 region has the DNA TGTGCCAGCGCCCCTCAGACACCGAACTACGAGCAGTACTTC. This encodes CASAPQTPNYEQYF.

The sample holds many counts of this clonotype. The chain has TRBV5-1 and TRBJ1-6, with D possibly matching TRBD1 (5 bases). Germline CDR1 is SGHRS and CDR2 is YFSETQ. Trimming pared 4 bases from V and 4 bases from J, leaving 9 bases between. There are 14 residues in the CDR3. DNA of the CDR3: TGCGCCAGCAGCGGGGACTTTTATAATTCACCCCTCCACTTT. Protein sequence: CASSGDFYNSPLHF.

The chain employs TRBV18 and TRBJ2-3; possibly TRBD1 for D (6 bases). CDR3 length equals 13 residues. V lost 3 bases and J lost 9, with 13 bases in between. Germline V CDR1 and CDR2: KGHSH, LQKENI. DNA for the CDR3: TGTGCCAGCTCACCGAAAACCCAGGGGACGCAGTATTTT. Protein product: CASSPKTQGTQYF.

This clonotype was counted many times. V usage is TRBV5-5 and J usage is TRBJ2-7; 11 nucleotides line up with TRBD1. Trimming removed 4 bases from V and 0 bases from J; junction bases left unmatched: 6. The length of the CDR3 is 16 residues. Germline V gene lookup returns CDR1 SGHKS and CDR2 YYEKEE (reference sequence). The CDR3 loop reads CASSQTGTGGSYEQYV. The CDR3 DNA sequence: TGTGCCAGCAGCCAGACCGGGACAGGGGGCTCCTACGAGCAGTACGTC.

This clonotype was detected many times. V usage is TRBV20-1 and J usage is TRBJ2-1; 8 nucleotides match TRBD2. Germline CDR1 and CDR2: DFQATT and SNEGSKA (reference sequence). The CDR3 runs 16 residues. The V and J ends lost 0 bases and 5 bases, in that order; junction bases with no gene match: 9. In DNA form, the CDR3 reads TGCAGTGCTAGAGATCCTCGAGCGGGAGTGAACAATGAGCAGTTCTTC. Its protein product is CSARDPRAGVNNEQFF.

This clonotype was detected ten times or more. The chain employs TRBV6-1 and TRBJ1-2; 9 bases align to TRBD1. The CDR3 runs 17 residues. Looked up from germline, CDR1 is MNHNS and CDR2 is SASEGT. Germline trimming cut 5 bases from V and 2 bases from J; bases unmatched to any gene: 12. The DNA for the CDR3 is TGTGCCAGCAGTCCCGGGACAGGGACGCGTTTGAACTATGGCTACACCTTC. This sequence encodes CASSPGTGTRLNYGYTF.

The chain couples TRBV28 to TRBJ1-3; the D is unclear. V lost 3 bases and J lost 0, with 9 bases in between. This CDR3 spans 15 amino acids. Germline assignment: CDR1 MDHEN and CDR2 SYDVKM. In DNA, the CDR3 is TGTGCCAGCAGTTTCCAGGCGATCTCTGGAAACACCATATATTTT. Translating gives CASSFQAISGNTIYF.

The gene calls are TRBV19 and TRBJ2-7; 11 positions agree with TRBD2. The V segment lost 5 bases and the J segment 4 bases; nucleotides outside the gene matches: 4. The CDR3 sequence is 14 residues long. Looked up from germline, CDR1 is LNHDA and CDR2 is SQIVND (reference sequence). CDR3 bases: TGTGCCAGTAGTGCTACTAGCGGGAGTTACGAGCAGTACGTC. Protein sequence: CASSATSGSYEQYV.

This clonotype was seen a handful of times. V gene TRBV5-1 combines with J gene TRBJ1-2, with TRBD1 as a possible D gene (6 bases). CDR1 and CDR2 from the germline V gene are SGHRS and YFSETQ. Trimming cost V 0 bases and J 4 bases, with 16 bases left between them. The CDR3 consists of 16 residues. The CDR3 loop is CASSLAVGGSSYGYTF. The CDR3 DNA sequence: TGCGCCAGCAGCTTGGCGGTAGGGGGATCTAGCTATGGCTACACCTTC.

This clonotype showed up many times. The CDR3 region has the DNA TGCGCCAGCAGCTACGGGACCGACATTAACTATGGCTACACCTTC. This translates into CASSYGTDINYGYTF. The V gene is TRBV5-1, the J gene TRBJ1-2; tentative D call: TRBD1 (5 bases). The V gene's germline CDR1 is SGHRS and CDR2 YFSETQ. V was cut by 3 bases and J by 1 base, with 13 bases left in between. The CDR3 is 15 residues long.

There are many counts of this clonotype. This chain links TRBV20-1 with TRBJ1-4; D is perhaps TRBD1 (6 bases). The germline V gene encodes CDR1 DFQATT and CDR2 SNEGSKA (reference sequence). There are 12 residues in the CDR3. Trimming left V 1 base short and J 6 bases short, with 6 bases between. CDR3 sequence reads: CSARAGDEKLFF. Written as DNA, the CDR3 is TGCAGTGCTAGAGCAGGGGATGAAAAACTGTTTTTT.

This clonotype was seen ten or more times. The chain combines TRBV29-1 with TRBJ2-7; possibly TRBD1 or TRBD2 for D (5 bases each). V lost 4 bases and J 1 base, leaving 14 bases between the germline ends. The CDR3 extends over 14 amino acids. CDR1 is SQVTM, CDR2 ANQGSEA, per germline. The CDR3 sequence: CSVARRGSSYEQYF. As DNA, the CDR3 is TGCAGCGTTGCTCGTCGGGGCAGTTCCTACGAGCAGTACTTC.

This clonotype was detected a few times. V and J are TRBV24-1 and TRBJ2-7; the D is unclear. CDR3 length: 12 amino acids. Germline values: CDR1 KGHDR, CDR2 SFDVKD. Trimming removed 3 bases from V and 5 bases from J, with 7 bases in between. CDR3 in amino acids: CATSDGNHEQYF. For the CDR3, the DNA is TGTGCCACCAGTGATGGAAACCACGAGCAGTACTTC.

This clonotype came up many times. The J gene is TRBJ1-2, the V gene TRBV4-3; no reliable D call. V was shortened by 2 bases and J by 7 bases, with 20 bases between the two germline ends. Looked up from germline, CDR1 is LGHNA and CDR2 is YSLEER. The CDR3 is 16 amino acids. CDR3 nucleotides: TGCGCCAGCAGCCAATTAAGCGCGGGAGGTTTTGGTGGCTACACCTTC. As protein: CASSQLSAGGFGGYTF.

This chain connects TRBV7-2 to TRBJ2-7; a weak D match, TRBD1 (6 bases). The CDR3 covers 14 residues. Germline loops: CDR1 SGHTA, CDR2 FQGNSA. V lost 5 bases, J lost 2 bases, and 13 bases lay in between. For the CDR3, the DNA is TGTGCCAGCAGCCTAAGGACAGAAACCTACGAGCAGTACTTC. Amino acids: CASSLRTETYEQYF.

This clonotype was counted ten times or more. This sequence joins TRBV20-1 and TRBJ2-3, with a possible D match to TRBD1 (6 bases). Germline V gene lookup returns CDR1 DFQATT and CDR2 SNEGSKA (reference sequence). The CDR3 has 13 amino acids. The V and J ends lost 0 bases and 6 bases respectively, with 10 bases between them. CDR3 in amino acids: CSARDRDTDTQYF. The CDR3 bases are TGCAGTGCTAGAGATCGGGACACCGATACGCAGTATTTT.